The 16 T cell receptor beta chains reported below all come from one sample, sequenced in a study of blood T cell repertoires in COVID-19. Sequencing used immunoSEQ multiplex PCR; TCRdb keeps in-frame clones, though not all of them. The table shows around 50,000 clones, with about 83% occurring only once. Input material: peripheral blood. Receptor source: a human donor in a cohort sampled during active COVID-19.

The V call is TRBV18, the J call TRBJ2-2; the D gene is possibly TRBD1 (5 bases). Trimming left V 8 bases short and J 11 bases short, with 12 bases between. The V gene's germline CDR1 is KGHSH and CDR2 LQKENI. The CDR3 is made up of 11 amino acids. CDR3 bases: TGTGCCAGCGAGCAGGGCCTCGAGCTGTTTTTT. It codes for CASEQGLELFF.

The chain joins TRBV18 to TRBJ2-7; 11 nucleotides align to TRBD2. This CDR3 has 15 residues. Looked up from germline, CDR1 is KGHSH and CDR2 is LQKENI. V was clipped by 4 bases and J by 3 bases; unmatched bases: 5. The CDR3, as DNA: TGTGCCAGCTCACAAACCGGGACTAGCGGCTACGAGCAGTACTTC. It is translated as CASSQTGTSGYEQYF.

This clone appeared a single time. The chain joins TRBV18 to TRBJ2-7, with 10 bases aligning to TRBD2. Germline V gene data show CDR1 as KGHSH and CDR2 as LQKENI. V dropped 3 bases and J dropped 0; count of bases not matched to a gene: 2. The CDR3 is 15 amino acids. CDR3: CASSPGLANSYEQYF. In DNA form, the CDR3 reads TGTGCCAGCTCACCGGGACTAGCGAACTCCTACGAGCAGTACTTC.

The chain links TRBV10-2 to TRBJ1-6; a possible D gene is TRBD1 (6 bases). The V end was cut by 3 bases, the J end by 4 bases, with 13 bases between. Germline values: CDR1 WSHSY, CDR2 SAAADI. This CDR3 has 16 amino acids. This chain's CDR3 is CASSDQDRPYNSPLHF. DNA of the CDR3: TGCGCCAGCAGTGATCAGGACAGACCTTATAATTCACCCCTCCACTTT.

The DNA for the CDR3 is TGTGCCAGCAGTGAAGCGCGGTATTACTACTCCTACGAGCAGTACTTC. The encoded protein is CASSEARYYYSYEQYF. This rearrangement joins TRBV6-1 to TRBJ2-7; D gene uncertain. This CDR3 contains 16 residues. Germline V CDR1 and CDR2: MNHNS, SASEGT. The ends were cut back, 0 bases at V and 0 bases at J, with 12 bases in the middle.

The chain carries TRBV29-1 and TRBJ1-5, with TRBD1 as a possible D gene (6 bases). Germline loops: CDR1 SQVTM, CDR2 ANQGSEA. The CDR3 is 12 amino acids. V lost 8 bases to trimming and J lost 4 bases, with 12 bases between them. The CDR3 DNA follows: TGCAGCACCCAACAGGGTAATCAGCCCCAGCATTTT. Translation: CSTQQGNQPQHF.

As DNA, the CDR3 is TGTGCCAGCAGCAAACGGGGTGACCAAGAGACCCAGTACTTC. It specifies CASSKRGDQETQYF. The chain combines TRBV21-1 with TRBJ2-5; no check of the table's D call, TRBD2, against the DNA was made. TRBV21-1 is flagged as a pseudogene. This CDR3 comprises 14 residues.

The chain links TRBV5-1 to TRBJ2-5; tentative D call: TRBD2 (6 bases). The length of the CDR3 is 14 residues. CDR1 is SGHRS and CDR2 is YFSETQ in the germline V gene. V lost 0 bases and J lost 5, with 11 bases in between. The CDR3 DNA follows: TGCGCCAGCAGCTTGGCTGTGGGACTCGAGACCCAGTACTTC. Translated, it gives CASSLAVGLETQYF.

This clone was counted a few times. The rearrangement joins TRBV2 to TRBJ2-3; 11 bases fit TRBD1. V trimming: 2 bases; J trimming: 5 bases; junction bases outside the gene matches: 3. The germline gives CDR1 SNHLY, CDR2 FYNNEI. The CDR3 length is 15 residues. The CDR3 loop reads CASSERTGGRDTQYF. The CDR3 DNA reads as TGTGCCAGCAGTGAAAGGACAGGGGGCAGAGATACGCAGTATTTT.

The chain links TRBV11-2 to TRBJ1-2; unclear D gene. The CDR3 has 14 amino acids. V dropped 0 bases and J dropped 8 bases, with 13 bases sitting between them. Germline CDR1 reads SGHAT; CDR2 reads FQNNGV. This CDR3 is CASSLEVDIPGYTF. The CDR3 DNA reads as TGTGCCAGCAGCTTAGAGGTCGACATACCCGGCTACACCTTC.

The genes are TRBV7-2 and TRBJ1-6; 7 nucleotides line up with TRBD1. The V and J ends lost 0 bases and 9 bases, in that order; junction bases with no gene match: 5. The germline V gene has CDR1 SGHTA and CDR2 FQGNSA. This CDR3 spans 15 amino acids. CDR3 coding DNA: TGTGCCAGCAGCTTAGCGGACAGGAGGGTTTCACCCCTCCACTTT. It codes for CASSLADRRVSPLHF.

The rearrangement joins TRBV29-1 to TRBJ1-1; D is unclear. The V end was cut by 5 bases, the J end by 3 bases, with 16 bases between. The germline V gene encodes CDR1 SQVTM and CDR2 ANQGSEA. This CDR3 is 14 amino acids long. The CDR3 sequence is CSVLGGKGYTEAFF. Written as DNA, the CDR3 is TGCAGCGTTTTGGGAGGGAAAGGTTACACTGAAGCTTTCTTT.

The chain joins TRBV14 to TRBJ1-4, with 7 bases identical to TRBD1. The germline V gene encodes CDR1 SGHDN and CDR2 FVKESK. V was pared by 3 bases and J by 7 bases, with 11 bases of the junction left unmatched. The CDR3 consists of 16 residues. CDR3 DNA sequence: TGTGCCAGCAGCCAGCCCGAGGAGGGGGCGGGTGAAAAACTGTTTTTT. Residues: CASSQPEEGAGEKLFF. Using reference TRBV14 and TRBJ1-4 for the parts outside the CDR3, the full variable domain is EAGVTQFPSHSVIEKGQTVTLRCDPISGHDNLYWYRRVMGKEIKFLLHFVKESKQDESGMPNNRFLAERTGGTYSTLKVQPAELEDSGVYFCASSQPEEGAGEKLFFGSGTQLSVL.

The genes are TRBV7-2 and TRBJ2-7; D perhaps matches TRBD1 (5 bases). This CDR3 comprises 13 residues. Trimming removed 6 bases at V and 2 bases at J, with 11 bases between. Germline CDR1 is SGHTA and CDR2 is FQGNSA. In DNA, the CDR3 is TGTGCCAGCAGTCTACAGGAAACCTACGAGCAGTACTTC. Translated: CASSLQETYEQYF.

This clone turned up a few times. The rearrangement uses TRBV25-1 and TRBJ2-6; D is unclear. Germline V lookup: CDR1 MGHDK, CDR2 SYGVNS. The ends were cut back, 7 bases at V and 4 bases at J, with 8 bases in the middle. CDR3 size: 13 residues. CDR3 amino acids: CASMWAGANVLTF. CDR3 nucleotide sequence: TGTGCCAGCATGTGGGCCGGGGCCAACGTCCTGACTTTC. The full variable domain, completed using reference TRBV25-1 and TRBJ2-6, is EADIYQTPRYLVIGTGKKITLECSQTMGHDKMYWYQQDPGMELHLIHYSYGVNSTEKGDLSSESTVSRIRTEHFPLTLESARPSHTSQYLCASMWAGANVLTFGAGSRLTVL.

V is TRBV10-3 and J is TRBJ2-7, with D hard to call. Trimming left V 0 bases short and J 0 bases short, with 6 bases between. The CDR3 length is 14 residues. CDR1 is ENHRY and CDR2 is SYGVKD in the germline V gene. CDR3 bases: TGTGCCATCAGTGAGTCAGAGTTCTCCTACGAGCAGTACTTC. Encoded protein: CAISESEFSYEQYF.